These T cell receptor beta chains were read from a single sample in a study of early T cells in non-severe SARS-CoV-2 infection. TCRdb ran MiXCR on the 5' RACE reads and lists one entry per CDR3 protein. The data show about 77,000 distinct CDR3 sequences, about 15% seen once. Sequences were obtained from whole blood. The source of these receptors is an adult who was a healthcare worker with PCR-confirmed SARS-CoV-2 infection or an uninfected control (not recorded which). Both conserved end residues are part of each CDR3. The order of the fields is clone size, V gene, J gene, D gene, CDR3 protein, CDR3 DNA. D genes are given only for firm matches. Rows may omit the clone size; those that give it use once, few, many or a size class.

abundance: NA
v_gene: TRBV3-1
j_gene: TRBJ2-5
d_gene: TRBD2
CDR3aa: CASSQDLGLAGVETQYF
CDR3nt: TGTGCCAGCAGCCAAGACCTTGGACTAGCGGGAGTAGAGACCCAGTACTTC

abundance: few
v_gene: TRBV19
j_gene: TRBJ2-7
d_gene: NA
CDR3aa: CATGLGQPTSEQYF
CDR3nt: TGTGCCACCGGACTTGGCCAGCCGACCTCGGAGCAGTACTTC

abundance: few
v_gene: TRBV19
j_gene: TRBJ2-7
d_gene: NA
CDR3aa: CASSIVGGTSYEQYF
CDR3nt: TGTGCCAGTAGTATAGTAGGCGGGACGTCCTACGAGCAGTACTTC

abundance: NA
v_gene: TRBV5-1
j_gene: TRBJ1-4
d_gene: TRBD1
CDR3aa: CASSLPGQGVSGEKLFF
CDR3nt: TGCGCCAGCAGCTTGCCGGGACAGGGGGTTAGTGGCGAAAAACTGTTTTTT

abundance: few
v_gene: TRBV7-8
j_gene: TRBJ1-2
d_gene: TRBD1
CDR3aa: CASSSLGQGAPLYGYTF
CDR3nt: TGTGCCAGCAGCTCACTAGGACAGGGAGCCCCCCTCTATGGCTACACCTTC

abundance: few
v_gene: TRBV5-1
j_gene: TRBJ2-2
d_gene: NA
CDR3aa: CASSLALNTGELFF
CDR3nt: TGCGCCAGCAGCTTGGCGCTTAACACCGGGGAGCTGTTTTTT

abundance: NA
v_gene: TRBV29-1
j_gene: TRBJ1-1
d_gene: TRBD1
CDR3aa: CSAASPTGQNTEAFF
CDR3nt: TGCAGCGCCGCATCCCCGACAGGGCAGAACACTGAAGCTTTCTTT

abundance: few
v_gene: TRBV27
j_gene: TRBJ2-7
d_gene: TRBD2
CDR3aa: CASSAQGLAGLGEQYF
CDR3nt: TGTGCCAGCAGTGCCCAGGGACTAGCGGGATTAGGCGAGCAGTACTTC

abundance: few
v_gene: TRBV7-9
j_gene: TRBJ2-2
d_gene: NA
CDR3aa: CASSLQGVVTGELFF
CDR3nt: TGTGCCAGCAGCTTACAGGGCGTAGTCACCGGGGAGCTGTTTTTT

abundance: NA
v_gene: TRBV4-1
j_gene: TRBJ2-7
d_gene: NA
CDR3aa: CASSQVIAFGEQYF
CDR3nt: TGCGCCAGCAGCCAAGTCATAGCGTTCGGGGAGCAGTACTTC

abundance: NA
v_gene: TRBV12-3/TRBV12-4
j_gene: TRBJ2-1
d_gene: NA
CDR3aa: CASSQTRSGDRSEQFF
CDR3nt: TGTGCCAGCAGCCAGACGAGGTCTGGGGATCGGAGTGAGCAGTTCTTC

abundance: NA
v_gene: TRBV2
j_gene: TRBJ1-3
d_gene: TRBD1
CDR3aa: CASSGDRNSGNTVYF
CDR3nt: TGTGCCAGCAGTGGGGACAGGAACTCTGGAAACACCGTATATTTT

abundance: many
v_gene: TRBV20-1
j_gene: TRBJ2-5
d_gene: TRBD2
CDR3aa: CSAASGSGSRGETQYF
CDR3nt: TGCAGTGCCGCGTCGGGTAGCGGGAGTCGAGGAGAGACCCAGTACTTC

abundance: few
v_gene: TRBV18
j_gene: TRBJ1-6
d_gene: NA
CDR3aa: CASSPDNSPLHF
CDR3nt: TGTGCCAGCTCACCAGATAATTCACCCCTCCACTTT